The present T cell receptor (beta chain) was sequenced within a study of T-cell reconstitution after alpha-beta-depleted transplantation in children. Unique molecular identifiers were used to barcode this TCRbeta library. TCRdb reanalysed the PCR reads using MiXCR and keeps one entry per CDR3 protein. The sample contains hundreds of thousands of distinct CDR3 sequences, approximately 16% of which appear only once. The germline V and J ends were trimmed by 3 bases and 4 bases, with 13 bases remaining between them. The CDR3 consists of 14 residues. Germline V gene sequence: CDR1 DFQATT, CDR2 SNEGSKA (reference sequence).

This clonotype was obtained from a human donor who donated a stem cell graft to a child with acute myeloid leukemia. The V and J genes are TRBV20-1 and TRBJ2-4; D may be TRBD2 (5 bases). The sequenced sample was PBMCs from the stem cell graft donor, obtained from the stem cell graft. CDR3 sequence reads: CSARERLAKNIQYF. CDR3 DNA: TGCAGTGCTAGGGAGCGGCTAGCAAAAAACATTCAGTACTTC.